The clone carrying this T cell receptor (beta chain) was counted a single time. As yet, its antigen is unknown. These data come from a study of blood T cells in healthy people across ages. For the study at large: Template-switching capture recovered about one barcoded beta molecule per two T cells. Points from the study as a whole: Naive T cell percentage and TCR beta diversity correlated strongly.

A sample-barcoded 5' primer and a J-beta primer mix were used in a second PCR of about 6 to 11 cycles. In TCRdb, the 5' RACE reads were re-called with MiXCR into one record per CDR3 protein. The sample shows around 600,000 distinct CDR3 sequences, 40% to 50% of them seen only once. Germline lookup yields CDR1 SGHTA and CDR2 FQGNSA. CDR3 length: 19 amino acids. The ends lost 1 base at V and 1 base at J; junction bases unmatched: 5. It was around 10 milliliters of peripheral blood that were drawn from each donor. The extraction recovered at least 5.5 micrograms of total RNA per sample. The source of this sequence is a man older than 75 in good health. The material sequenced was blood. The chain uses TRBV7-2 and TRBJ2-1; the match to TRBD2 covers 15 bases. CDR3 residues: CASSLGGGLAGGSYNEQFF. DNA of the CDR3: TGTGCCAGCAGCTTAGGAGGGGGACTAGCGGGAGGATCCTACAATGAGCAGTTCTTC.